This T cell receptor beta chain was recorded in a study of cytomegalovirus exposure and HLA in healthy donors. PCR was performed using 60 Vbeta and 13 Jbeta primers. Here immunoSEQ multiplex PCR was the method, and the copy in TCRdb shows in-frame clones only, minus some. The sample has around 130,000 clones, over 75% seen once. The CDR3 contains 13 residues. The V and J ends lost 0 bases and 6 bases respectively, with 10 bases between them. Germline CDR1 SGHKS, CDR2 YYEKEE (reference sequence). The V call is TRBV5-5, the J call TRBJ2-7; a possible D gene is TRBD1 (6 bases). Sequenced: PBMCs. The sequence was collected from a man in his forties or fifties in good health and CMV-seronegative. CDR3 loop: CASSLADRFEQYF. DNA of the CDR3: TGTGCCAGCAGCTTGGCGGACAGATTCGAGCAGTACTTC.